The 8 T cell receptor beta chains given below trace back to one sample, sequenced in a study of spatial heterogeneity in lung cancer. Findings and caveats of the study: Intratumoral expanded alpha and beta TCR counts were found to track tumor mutation counts.

Their cognate antigens are unknown. As for time point: sample taken at primary tumor resection. TCRdb independently ran MiXCR on the 5' RACE reads; one entry per CDR3 protein. The table shows fewer than 20,000 distinct CDR3 sequences, with roughly 5% occurring only once. The sample here was lung tumor tissue, taken at surgery. These TCRs come from a female donor with early-stage non-small cell lung cancer.

This clonotype was seen a few times. A read error is possible here, since a much larger clone lies one base away. The library was designed around alpha chains, so this beta chain is a stray read whose abundance carries little weight. V and J are TRBV12-3 or TRBV12-4 and TRBJ2-4; 8 bases match TRBD1. This CDR3 spans 17 amino acids. V dropped 6 bases and J dropped 2; count of bases not matched to a gene: 12. The CDR3 loop reads CASSSTGAGRSKNIQYF. The CDR3 region has the DNA TGTGCCAGCAGCTCGACAGGGGCGGGGAGGTCCAAAAACATTCAGTACTTC.

This clonotype was seen repeatedly, ten times or more. This beta chain came through as a stray read in a library set up for alpha chains, and its size says little. The rearrangement links TRBV29-1 to TRBJ2-1; the match to TRBD2 covers 8 bases. This CDR3 comprises 13 residues. Germline loops: CDR1 SQVTM, CDR2 ANQGSEA. V lost 7 bases, J lost 11 bases, and 13 bases stayed unmatched. CDR3 in DNA: TGCAGCGCCCTAATGGGTAGCGGGATACAGCAGTTCTTC. Translated, it gives CSALMGSGIQQFF.

This clonotype is medium-sized in the sample. This beta chain lies outside the target of a library built for alpha chains; its clone size means little. J is TRBJ2-7 and V is TRBV6-1; tentatively, D is TRBD2 (6 bases). In germline, CDR1 is MNHNS, CDR2 SASEGT. The ends were cut back, 7 bases at V and 4 bases at J, with 14 bases in the middle. The CDR3 runs 13 residues. CDR3 coding DNA: TGTGCCAGCAACCCGGGAGAGGGGTACGAGCAGTACTTC. This translates into CASNPGEGYEQYF.

This clonotype was seen repeatedly, ten times or more. Since it is a stray read in a library aimed at alpha chains, this beta chain has a size that is not meaningful. The chain uses TRBV5-5 and TRBJ2-2, with D possibly matching TRBD2 (5 bases). CDR3 length: 15 amino acids. Trimming cost V 0 bases and J 1 base, with 7 bases left between them. Germline V CDR1 and CDR2: SGHKS, YYEKEE (reference sequence). CDR3 in amino acids: CASSLEAVNTGELFF. The CDR3 DNA reads as TGTGCCAGCAGCTTGGAAGCGGTGAACACCGGGGAGCTGTTTTTT. Supplemented by reference TRBV5-5 and TRBJ2-2, the full variable domain reads DAGVTQSPTHLIKTRGQQVTLRCSPISGHKSVSWYQQVLGQGPQFIFQYYEKEERGRGNFPDRFSARQFPNYSSELNVNALLLGDSALYLCASSLEAVNTGELFFGEGSRLTVL.

This clonotype was recorded at least ten times. This beta chain is an unintended read in a library built for alpha chains; its size means little. This chain links TRBV15 with TRBJ2-1; TRBD2 is a possible D gene (6 bases). The CDR3 is 12 residues long. Germline values: CDR1 LNHNV, CDR2 YYDKDF (reference sequence). Trimming shortened V by 5 bases and J by 9 bases, and 11 bases separated the two germline ends. In DNA form, the CDR3 reads TGTGCCACCAGCGGGCGGCGGGGTGAGCAGTTCTTC. Translating gives CATSGRRGEQFF.

This clonotype was counted ten times or more. The library was designed around alpha chains, so this beta chain is a stray read whose abundance carries little weight. The CDR3 reads CASSGREALRGELFF. CDR3 nucleotides: TGTGCCAGCAGCGGACGGGAGGCCCTACGGGGGGAGCTGTTTTTT. The rearrangement uses TRBV9 and TRBJ2-2; 7 nucleotides agree with TRBD2. In germline, CDR1 is SGDLS, CDR2 YYNGEE. This CDR3 comprises 15 residues. J gave up 8 bases and V 3 bases, and 10 bases lay outside the gene matches.

This clonotype was recorded many times. This beta chain is an off-target read within a library intended for alpha chains, so its frequency means little. The V gene is TRBV29-1, the J gene TRBJ2-5, with 9 bases that match TRBD2. The V gene's germline CDR1 is SQVTM and CDR2 ANQGSEA. The CDR3 extends over 13 amino acids. Losses at the gene ends were 3 bases for V and 6 bases for J; bases not matched to a gene: 5. CDR3 sequence (DNA): TGCAGCGTTGAGGGGACTAGCATACAGACCCAGTACTTC. This codes for CSVEGTSIQTQYF.

This clonotype was observed many times. This beta chain represents an off-target read in a library built for alpha chains; its size is of limited meaning. The rearrangement joins TRBV20-1 to TRBJ2-7; 10 bases are a match to TRBD2. Germline values: CDR1 DFQATT, CDR2 SNEGSKA (reference sequence). CDR3 length: 12 residues. V dropped 6 bases and J dropped 5; count of bases not matched to a gene: 4. Written as DNA, the CDR3 is TGCAGTGCCATGAGCGGGAGGGACGAGCAGTACTTC. Translation: CSAMSGRDEQYF.